Below are 18 T cell receptor beta chains sequenced from a single sample in a study of T cell responses to AZD1222 COVID-19 vaccine. Sequencing was performed with immunoSEQ multiplex PCR; in TCRdb, only in-frame clones are kept and a portion is missing. The sample includes approximately 100,000 clones, about nine tenths seen only once; the top ten take roughly 5.9%. Sample: peripheral blood, taken 28 days after the second AZD1222 dose. The receptor source for this set is an adult who received the AZD1222 COVID-19 vaccine.

The chain employs TRBV2 and TRBJ2-2; 8 nucleotides line up with TRBD2. Germline V CDR1 and CDR2: SNHLY, FYNNEI. There are 16 residues in the CDR3. Losses at the gene ends were 11 bases for V and 2 bases for J; bases not matched to a gene: 13. CDR3 DNA: TGTGCCTCCCGGAGGGCACTAGCGGCCAACACCGGGGAGCTGTTTTTT. Translating gives CASRRALAANTGELFF.

This chain links TRBV5-1 with TRBJ2-2; 11 bases map to TRBD1. The CDR3 runs to 17 residues. Germline assignment: CDR1 SGHRS and CDR2 YFSETQ. Trimming cost V 1 base and J 3 bases; bases outside gene matches: 5. In DNA form, the CDR3 reads TGCGCCAGCAGCTTGCTTGGACAGGGGGCTTACACCGGGGAGCTGTTTTTT. Protein sequence: CASSLLGQGAYTGELFF.

The gene calls are TRBV19 and TRBJ1-5, with D tentatively TRBD1 (5 bases). Trimming took 7 bases from V and 3 from J, leaving 16 bases between them. This CDR3 has 15 amino acids. CDR1 and CDR2 from the germline V gene are LNHDA and SQIVND (reference sequence). DNA of the CDR3: TGTGCCAGTAACCACCTGGGGGGTGTCAATCAGCCCCAGCATTTT. Translating it yields CASNHLGGVNQPQHF.

This clone has a single count. The V gene is TRBV10-3, the J gene TRBJ2-6, with TRBD1 as a possible D gene (6 bases). This CDR3 is built from 15 residues. Germline CDR1 and CDR2: ENHRY and SYGVKD. V lost 5 bases and J lost 0, with 8 bases in between. The CDR3 region has the DNA TGTGCCATCAGTCGACAGGTCTCTGGGGCCAACGTCCTGACTTTC. Amino acids: CAISRQVSGANVLTF.

The gene calls are TRBV10-1 and TRBJ2-1; 11 bases fit TRBD2. The trim removed 3 bases at V and 7 bases at J, leaving 2 bases unmatched. CDR3 length: 14 residues. The germline V gene encodes CDR1 WNHNN and CDR2 SYGVQD (reference sequence). The CDR3 sequence: CASSELAGVNEQFF. The CDR3 DNA reads TGCGCCAGCAGTGAACTAGCGGGGGTGAATGAGCAGTTCTTC.

The chain uses TRBV12-5 and TRBJ1-5; TRBD1 matches 7 bases. The CDR3 has 14 amino acids. The trim removed 6 bases at V and 6 bases at J, leaving 8 bases unmatched. Germline V gene data show CDR1 as LGHNT and CDR2 as FRNRAP. CDR3 DNA sequence: TGTGCTAGTGGCACGGGACAGTGGCCTCAGCCCCAGCATTTT. Protein: CASGTGQWPQPQHF. The whole variable domain, filled in from reference TRBV12-5 and TRBJ1-5, reads DARVTQTPRHKVTEMGQEVTMRCQPILGHNTVFWYRQTMMQGLELLAYFRNRAPLDDSGMPKDRFSAEMPDATLATLKIQPSEPRDSAVYFCASGTGQWPQPQHFGDGTRLSIL.

This chain connects TRBV6-1 to TRBJ1-2; no clear D. Germline V CDR1 and CDR2: MNHNS, SASEGT. Trimming took off 3 bases at V and 3 bases at J, with 14 bases between the two ends. The CDR3 extends over 15 amino acids. CDR3 amino acids: CASSDDPIPHYGYTF. In DNA form, the CDR3 reads TGTGCCAGCAGTGACGACCCTATCCCCCACTATGGCTACACCTTC.

Worth noting for this clone: Within the sample, other DNA sequences also encode this same CDR3. This chain joins TRBV19 and TRBJ1-6; 9 bases map to TRBD1. Germline V lookup: CDR1 LNHDA, CDR2 SQIVND (reference sequence). The CDR3 is made up of 15 amino acids. J gave up 9 bases and V 4 bases, and 7 bases lay outside the gene matches. The CDR3 coding sequence is TGTGCCAGTAGTACCTCCGACAGGGGGGGTTCACCCCTCCACTTT. Protein product: CASSTSDRGGSPLHF.

The V and J genes are TRBV28 and TRBJ1-4; perhaps TRBD1 as D (6 bases). Germline V gives CDR1 MDHEN, CDR2 SYDVKM. Deletions cut 3 bases from V and 7 bases from J, with 12 bases between. The CDR3 covers 14 residues. CDR3 sequence: CASSLGGAREKLFF. For the CDR3, the DNA is TGTGCCAGCAGTTTGGGGGGGGCGCGTGAAAAACTGTTTTTT.

The chain joins TRBV10-3 to TRBJ2-7, with a weak D call TRBD2 (6 bases). The V and J ends lost 5 bases and 6 bases respectively, with 20 bases between them. In germline, CDR1 is ENHRY, CDR2 SYGVKD. This CDR3 comprises 15 residues. The CDR3 reads CAISPKIGGSGEQYF. CDR3 DNA: TGTGCCATCAGTCCAAAAATCGGGGGAAGCGGCGAGCAGTACTTC.

The V gene is TRBV6-5, the J gene TRBJ2-1; 8 bases are a match to TRBD2. V dropped 6 bases and J dropped 8; count of bases not matched to a gene: 6. The length of the CDR3 is 13 residues. The germline V gene has CDR1 MNHEY and CDR2 SVGAGI. The CDR3 bases are TGTGCCAGCAGGCCGCGGGGGGCGGATGAGCAGTTCTTC. Its translation is CASRPRGADEQFF.

In regard to this clone: A read error may produce the germline difference seen at one junction end. The chain uses TRBV5-1 and TRBJ1-2; D unresolved. The CDR3 loop spans 15 amino acids. Looked up from germline, CDR1 is SGHRS and CDR2 is YFSETQ. CDR3 DNA sequence: TGCGCCAGCAGTTTGGGAGGAGGCGAGAACTATGGCTACACCTTC. Its protein is CASSLGGGENYGYTF.

This sequence joins TRBV5-4 and TRBJ2-3, with D unclear. The CDR3 is 13 residues long. V dropped 1 base and J dropped 1 base, with 4 bases sitting between them. CDR1 is SGHNT and CDR2 is YYREEE in the germline V gene (reference sequence). The CDR3 DNA reads TGTGCCAGCAGCTTGTATGGCACAGATACGCAGTATTTT. This codes for CASSLYGTDTQYF.

V usage is TRBV9 and J usage is TRBJ1-4; TRBD1 agrees at 7 bases. The germline V gene has CDR1 SGDLS and CDR2 YYNGEE. The CDR3 extends over 15 amino acids. With 5 bases clipped from V and 4 bases from J, the junction kept 8 bases outside the gene matches. As DNA, the CDR3 is TGTGCCAGCAGAGCTGGGACAGAGTTTAATGAAAAACTGTTTTTT. Amino acids: CASRAGTEFNEKLFF.

The V and J genes are TRBV7-2 and TRBJ1-2, with D unclear. CDR1 and CDR2 from the germline V gene are SGHTA and FQGNSA. The CDR3 length is 14 residues. Trimming took 1 base from V and 4 from J, leaving 10 bases between them. The CDR3 loop reads CASSLGTAAYGYTF. The CDR3 region has the DNA TGTGCCAGCAGCTTAGGCACAGCAGCCTATGGCTACACCTTC.

The chain employs TRBV7-2 and TRBJ2-7; 9 nucleotides agree with TRBD2. Trimming removed 3 bases from V and 0 bases from J; junction bases left unmatched: 0. This CDR3 spans 14 amino acids. The germline V gene has CDR1 SGHTA and CDR2 FQGNSA. The CDR3 reads CASSFSGSSYEQYF. In DNA form, the CDR3 reads TGTGCCAGCAGCTTTAGCGGGAGCTCCTACGAGCAGTACTTC.

The V call is TRBV9, the J call TRBJ1-6; D gene unclear. Between the trimmed V and J ends, which lost 5 bases and 0 bases, there was a span of 12 bases. The CDR3 contains 16 residues. The germline CDR1 and CDR2 sequences are SGDLS and YYNGEE. CDR3 in DNA: TGTGCCAGCAGTGACACTTTAAGCTCCTATAATTCACCCCTCCACTTT. It yields the protein CASSDTLSSYNSPLHF.

The chain links TRBV7-2 to TRBJ2-7; possibly TRBD1 for D (5 bases). Between the trimmed V and J ends, which lost 1 base and 0 bases, there was a span of 10 bases. In germline, CDR1 is SGHTA, CDR2 FQGNSA. The CDR3 totals 15 residues. CDR3 amino acids: CASSLGRVRSYEQYF. In nucleotides, the CDR3 is TGTGCCAGCAGCTTAGGCAGGGTCCGCTCCTACGAGCAGTACTTC.